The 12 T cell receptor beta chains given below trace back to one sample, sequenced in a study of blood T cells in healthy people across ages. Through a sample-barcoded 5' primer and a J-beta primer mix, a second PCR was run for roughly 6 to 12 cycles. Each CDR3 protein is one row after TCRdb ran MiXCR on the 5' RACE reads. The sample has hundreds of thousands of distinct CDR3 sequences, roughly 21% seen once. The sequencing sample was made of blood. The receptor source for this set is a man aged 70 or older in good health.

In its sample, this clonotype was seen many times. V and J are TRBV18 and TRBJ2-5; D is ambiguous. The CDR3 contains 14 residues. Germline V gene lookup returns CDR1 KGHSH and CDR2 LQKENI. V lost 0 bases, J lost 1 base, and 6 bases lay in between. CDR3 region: CASSPPTAQETQYF. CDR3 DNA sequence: TGTGCCAGCTCACCACCGACTGCCCAAGAGACCCAGTACTTC. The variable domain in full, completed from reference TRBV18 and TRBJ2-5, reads NAGVMQNPRHLVRRRGQEARLRCSPMKGHSHVYWYRQLPEEGLKFMVYLQKENIIDESGMPKERFSAEFPKEGPSILRIQQVVRGDSAAYFCASSPPTAQETQYFGPGTRLLVL.

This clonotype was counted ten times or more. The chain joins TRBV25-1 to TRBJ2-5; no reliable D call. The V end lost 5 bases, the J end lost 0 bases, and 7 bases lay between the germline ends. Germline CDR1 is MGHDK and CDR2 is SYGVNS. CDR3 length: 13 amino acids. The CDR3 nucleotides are TGTGCCAGCAGTTTCAGTTACCAAGAGACCCAGTACTTC. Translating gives CASSFSYQETQYF.

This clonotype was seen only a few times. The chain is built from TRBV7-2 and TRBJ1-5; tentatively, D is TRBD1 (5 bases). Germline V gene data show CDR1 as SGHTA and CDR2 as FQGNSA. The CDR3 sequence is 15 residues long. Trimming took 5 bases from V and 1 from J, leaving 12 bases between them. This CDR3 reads CASSLSGRSNQPQHF. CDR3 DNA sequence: TGTGCCAGCAGCCTCTCGGGACGGAGCAATCAGCCCCAGCATTTT. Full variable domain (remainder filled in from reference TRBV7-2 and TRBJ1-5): GAGVSQSPSNKVTEKGKDVELRCDPISGHTALYWYRQSLGQGLEFLIYFQGNSAPDKSGLPSDRFSAERTGGSVSTLTIQRTQQEDSAVYLCASSLSGRSNQPQHFGDGTRLSIL.

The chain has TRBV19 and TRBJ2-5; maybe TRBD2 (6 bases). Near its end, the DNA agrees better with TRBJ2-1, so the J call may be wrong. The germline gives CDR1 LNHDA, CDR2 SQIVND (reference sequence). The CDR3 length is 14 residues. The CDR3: CASSTGALGNEQFF. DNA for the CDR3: TGTGCCAGTAGTACGGGAGCCCTCGGAAATGAGCAGTTCTTC.

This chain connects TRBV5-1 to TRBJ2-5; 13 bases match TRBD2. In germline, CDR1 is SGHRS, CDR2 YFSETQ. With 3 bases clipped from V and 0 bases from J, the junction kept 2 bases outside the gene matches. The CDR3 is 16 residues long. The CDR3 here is CASSSGLAGNQETQYF. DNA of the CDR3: TGCGCCAGCAGCTCGGGACTAGCGGGGAACCAAGAGACCCAGTACTTC.

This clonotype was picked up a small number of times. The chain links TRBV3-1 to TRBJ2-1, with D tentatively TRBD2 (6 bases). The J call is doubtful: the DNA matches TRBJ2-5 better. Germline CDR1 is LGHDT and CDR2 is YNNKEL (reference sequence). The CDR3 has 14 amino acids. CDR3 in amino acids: CASSQSGVAGTQYF. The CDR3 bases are TGTGCCAGCAGCCAATCGGGGGTCGCGGGGACCCAGTACTTC.

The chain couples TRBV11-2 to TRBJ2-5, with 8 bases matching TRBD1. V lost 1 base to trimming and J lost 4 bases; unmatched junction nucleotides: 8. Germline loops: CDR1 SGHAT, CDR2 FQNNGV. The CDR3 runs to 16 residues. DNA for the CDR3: TGTGCCAGCAGCTTAGGGGGGACAGGATATGGAGAGACCCAGTACTTC. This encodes CASSLGGTGYGETQYF.

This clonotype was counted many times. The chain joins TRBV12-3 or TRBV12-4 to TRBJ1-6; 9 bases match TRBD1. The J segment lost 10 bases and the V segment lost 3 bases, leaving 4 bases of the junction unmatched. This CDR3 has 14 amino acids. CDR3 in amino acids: CASSFTGGRSPLHF. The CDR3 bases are TGTGCCAGCAGTTTTACAGGGGGCAGGTCACCCCTCCACTTT.

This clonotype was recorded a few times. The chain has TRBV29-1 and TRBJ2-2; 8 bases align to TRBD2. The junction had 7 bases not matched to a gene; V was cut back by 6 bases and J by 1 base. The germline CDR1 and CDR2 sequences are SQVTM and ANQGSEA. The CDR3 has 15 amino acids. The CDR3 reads CSVAPTSVNTGELFF. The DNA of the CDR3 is TGCAGCGTCGCCCCGACTAGCGTGAACACCGGGGAGCTGTTTTTT.

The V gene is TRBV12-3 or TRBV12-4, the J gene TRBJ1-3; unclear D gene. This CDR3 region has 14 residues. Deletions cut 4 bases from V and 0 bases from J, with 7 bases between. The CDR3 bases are TGTGCCAGCAGTTGGGGAGACTCTGGAAACACCATATATTTT. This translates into CASSWGDSGNTIYF.

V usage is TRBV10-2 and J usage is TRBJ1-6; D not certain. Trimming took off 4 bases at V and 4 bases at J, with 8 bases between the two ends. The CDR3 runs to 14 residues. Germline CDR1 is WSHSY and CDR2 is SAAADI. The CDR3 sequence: CASSVQTYNSPLHF. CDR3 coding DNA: TGCGCCAGCAGTGTGCAGACTTATAATTCACCCCTCCACTTT.

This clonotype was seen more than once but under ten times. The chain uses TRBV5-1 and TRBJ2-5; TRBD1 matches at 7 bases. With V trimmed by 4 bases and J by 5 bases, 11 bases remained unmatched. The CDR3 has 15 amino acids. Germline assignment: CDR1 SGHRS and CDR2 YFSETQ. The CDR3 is CASSDNRGARETQYF. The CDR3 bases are TGCGCCAGCAGCGACAACAGGGGCGCCAGGGAGACCCAGTACTTC.